This T cell receptor beta chain was sequenced during a study of T cell repertoires in cytomegalovirus infection. TCRdb analysed the reads with MiXCR anew, one entry per CDR3 protein. The sample holds 900,000 to 950,000 distinct CDR3 sequences; less than 40% are singletons and the top ten take over 11%. There are 14 residues in the CDR3. V shed 6 bases and J shed 5 bases, with 14 bases lying between them. CDR1 is LNHDA, CDR2 SQIVND, per germline (reference sequence). On this clonotype itself: Its specificity is not known.

The input for sequencing was cultured CD8+ T cells from PBMCs, taken from culture after CMV antigen stimulation. This receptor was taken from a human donor in good health (CMV status not recorded). Some clones in this sample may be carry-over from other donors' samples. The rearrangement joins TRBV19 to TRBJ1-5; D is unresolved. The CDR3 nucleotides read TGTGCCAGTAGGCAAGGCGCCCACTATCAGCCCCAGCATTTT. As protein: CASRQGAHYQPQHF.